This T cell receptor beta chain stems from a study of cytomegalovirus exposure and HLA in healthy donors (dated by TCRdb to 2016 to 2017). Background for the entire study: An earlier analysis of 587 of the donors reported 276 Gb of sequence data and approximately 110 million unique TCR beta sequences from about 180 million T cells. In addition to the first cohort of 650 to 750 subjects, a separate validation cohort of 120 different subjects was used. HLA typing covered class I and class II loci at four-digit resolution. Donor age, sex, ethnicity and CMV serostatus were collected together with the repertoire data. Because of strong linkage in the cohort, four to six DR-DQ haplotypes were treated as single units for association and clustering. The study was designed to test whether signatures of past pathogen exposure could be identified by cataloging public T cell receptors. Of the roughly 400 genotyped donors, approximately 80% were placed in the genetic ancestry cluster associated with self-reported Caucasian donors. To predict cytomegalovirus infection status, the study combined high-throughput TCR immunosequencing, statistical association of individual TCRs with disease status, and machine learning. Across around 400 genotyped donors of the cohort, an average of about 240,000 unique TCR beta nucleotide sequences per donor were sequenced, and 15% to 20% of those sequences were non-productive. An earlier analysis of about 620 of the donors applied high-throughput TCR beta sequencing to assess whether each TCR beta V gene segment acted as functional or pseudogenic. All discovery cohort repertoires had been generated on a single sequencing platform. The number of donors typed differed by locus, with roughly 620-630 for A, B, C, DRB1 and DQB1, roughly 520 for DQA1, some 570 for DPA1, and some 470 for DPB1. In a later analysis, previously published TCR beta repertoires from 500 to 750 donors were re-analyzed and high-resolution HLA genotyping was added so that TCR occurrence patterns could be studied. An early release covering roughly 600 HLA-typed donors comprised roughly 300 gigabases of sequencing data and tens of millions of unique TCR sequences. The study used immunosequencing to profile the T cell repertoires of approximately 630 subjects and linked those repertoires to cytomegalovirus serostatus. The later analysis used no new phenotypic data to find candidate immune exposures, relying instead on TCR beta sequences and their occurrence across donors. Genome-wide SNP genotypes for about 55% of the 666 donors were used in a later genetic analysis, which treated that subset as a discovery cohort. Paper-wide results and their limitations: Because HLA typing was unavailable for some donors at each locus, only the typed subset was used in association tests. The 87-base-pair reads could not distinguish some IMGT-functional V segments, including TRBV6-2 and TRBV6-3, so those segments were excluded. A later analysis found that TCR association rates varied across HLA loci, with DRB1 alleles showing the most associated TCRs and HLA-C alleles the fewest. When HLA alleles, especially DR and DQ, strongly co-occurred, attributing TCR associations to individual alleles was difficult. The sequencing pipeline was judged likely to have produced a cluster of highly shared sequence variants as a technical artifact. In both the original and validation cohorts, the classifier was reported to diagnose cytomegalovirus status with high specificity and sensitivity. The study listed 150 to 200 TCR beta chains as associated with cytomegalovirus. The presence/absence analyses assumed that sequencing depth was roughly uniform across donors, and that assumption may not be true. A later analysis found that most CMV-associated TCR beta chains appeared HLA-restricted, with HLA associations seemingly driven largely by CMV exposure. A further reported finding was that TCR beta sequences accurately predicted the HLA-A and HLA-B alleles for most subjects in the first cohort. In a later genetic analysis, a missense DCLRE1C variant was associated with V-gene and J-gene trimming of TCR beta chains, and the association was replicated in an independent cohort. While some public TCRs were present in many individuals, most TCR sequences turned up only very rarely across donors. In an earlier analysis of 587 of the donors, most TCR beta V segments appeared in productive rearrangements about 87% or about 30% of the time, broadly matching IMGT annotations. For the cohort, immune exposure information was limited to CMV serostatus. In a later analysis, some 17,000 TCR beta sequences were associated with specific HLA alleles at a false discovery rate of 0.05. According to a later genetic analysis, donors in an Asian-associated ancestry cluster had fewer N-insertions in productive TCRs than the approximately 700-donor mean. In vitro tests confirmed that a few of the cytomegalovirus-associated TCR beta chains recognize cytomegalovirus antigens. According to the authors, the approach could potentially be generalized to other disease states and immunological phenotypes. A later analysis reported that several top co-occurrence clusters appeared linked to parvovirus B19, influenza, CMV and Epstein-Barr virus. Correlated functional status among segregating V segments might be attributable to linkage disequilibrium, but an unknown experimental factor could not be ruled out. This cohort had only TCR beta chains sequenced, and the lack of alpha or paired-chain data limited which features could be detected. Because counts were too low, seventeen rarely observed V segments, including chromosome 9 orphons, were left out of the earlier analysis of roughly 600 of the donors. In a later analysis, HLA-associated TCR beta chains showed more clonal expansion and lower generation probabilities than non-associated chains that were equally common.

Points on this clone: The clone's antigen remains unknown.

Receptor amplification or capture employed the immunoSEQ multiplex PCR assay. The multiplex PCR relied on a mix of 60 forward primers for TCR Vbeta segments and 13 reverse primers for TCR Jbeta segments. Amplification of the CDR3 region of rearranged TCR beta genes was performed with a multiplex PCR assay on genomic DNA. The Illumina HiSeq System was used to sequence the amplified TCR beta libraries as 87-base-pair reads. Under the source paper's analysis protocol: A later analysis counted about 80 million unique TCR beta chains across the roughly 700 repertoires, and around 9.9 million of these chains were shared by at least two donors. Raw reads were error-corrected and collapsed into unique sequences with a nearest-neighbor algorithm that merged closely related sequences to remove PCR and sequencing errors. To assign V, D and J gene segments, CDR3 sequences were aligned to IMGT reference sequences. For a sequence to be retained, a match of at least six nucleotides was required to both a V gene segment and a J gene segment. Rearrangements were called productive when the CDR3 lacked stop codons and stayed in frame with V and J; all others were non-productive. Following IMGT convention, CDR3 was defined as the stretch from the second conserved V-encoded cysteine up to the conserved J-encoded phenylalanine. The earlier analysis of about 560 of the donors excluded any sequence lacking an unambiguous match to a single V gene segment. An earlier analysis of a few hundred of the donors classified V segments as functional when productive rearrangements were above 56.7% and as segregating when the standard deviation between donors was above 5%. A statistical classification framework was developed to diagnose cytomegalovirus status using the catalog of TCR beta chain sequences. A later analysis assigned V and J genes by comparing TCR nucleotide sequences with IMGT/GENE-DB human TR gene sequences. The TCRdist pipeline was used in a later analysis to assign CDR3 sequences and most-parsimonious VDJ recombination scenarios. In a later analysis, each TCR beta chain was defined by its CDR3 amino acid sequence together with its V-gene family, and reads lacking a unique V-gene family were excluded. A later analysis removed 550 to 650 highly shared, low-generation-probability nucleotide sequences to deal with suspected cross-contamination and a sequencing artifact. In a later analysis, a clonal expansion index was calculated for each public chain from normalized within-repertoire ranks of inferred template counts. Generation probabilities in a later analysis came from a VDJ recombination model fitted to out-of-frame rearrangements, and those results were checked against IGoR. In a later analysis, hypergeometric tests were used to score TCR-TCR, TCR-HLA and TCR-CMV co-occurrence, with a repertoire-size bias correction applied to TCR pairs. False discovery rates were estimated in a later analysis by permuting HLA or CMV assignments 20 times. A later analysis grouped co-occurring TCRs with DBSCAN, adding TCRdist sequence similarity when clustering within HLA-allele-positive subsets. Repertoires with fewer than 30,000 or more than 120,000 public chains were left out of co-occurrence clustering, as were about five repertoires with anomalous nucleotide sharing. Held by TCRdb, this immuneACCESS table contains in-frame sequences only and omits some clones. Under half of the omission traces to an unresolved V gene where checked; the cause of the rest is unknown. D and trimming come from the DNA, and the V and J calls and clone size come from that table. The sample's table lists a count of about 51,000 clones. The top ten clones comprise roughly 27% of the sample.

The cohort consisted of 666 healthy bone marrow donors. At the time of sampling, every cohort member was nominally healthy, though immune exposures that went unrecorded were likely present. The donor was CMV seropositive and belonged to the group of 250 to 300 seropositive cohort members. Every donor gave a peripheral blood sample, and the peripheral blood mononuclear cells from that sample were used for TCR beta sequencing. Genomic DNA extraction from the blood cell samples was performed with the Qiagen DNeasy Blood Extraction Kit. Via the germline V gene (reference sequence), CDR1 is SEHNR and CDR2 FQNEAQ. Relative to germline, V is 4 bases shorter and J is 0 bases shorter, with 17 bases between their ends. The CDR3 measures 17 amino acids from cysteine to phenylalanine. Of the read, only the CDR3 DNA is kept; its 51 bases are in frame from base 1.

The receptor was derived from a man between 35 and 55 years old in good health and CMV-seropositive. Sequenced sample: PBMCs. The V and J genes are TRBV7-9 and TRBJ2-3; a tentative D match to TRBD2 spans 6 bases. The bases are TGTGCCAGCAGCTCCCCTAATAGCGGTACTAGCACAGATACGCAGTATTTT. Translated, this is CASSSPNSGTSTDTQYF.